The clone carrying this T cell receptor beta chain was seen ten or more times. Individual cDNA molecules received unique molecular identifiers in the library. Each CDR3 protein is one row after TCRdb ran MiXCR on the RACE reads. The sample consists of 84,000 or so distinct CDR3 sequences, 10% to 13% of them appearing once. The data originate from a study of human T cells and chemical hapten exposure. Germline V lookup: CDR1 MNHNY, CDR2 SVGAGI (reference sequence). The junction had 2 bases not matched to a gene; V was cut back by 0 bases and J by 3 bases. The CDR3 spans 15 residues. The sample's time point: patch test 1, 2 weeks after DPC sensitization. The treatment: therapeutic diphenylcyclopropenone sensitization with weekly scalp DPC.

The TCR was taken from a man aged 40-49 years with alopecia areata. Some clones in this sample may be carry-over from other donors' samples. Here the sequenced sample was whole blood, taken in connection with sensitization to the hapten diphenylcyclopropenone (DPC). The rearrangement links TRBV6-6 to TRBJ1-3; TRBD1 matches 7 bases. The DNA of the CDR3 is TGTGCCAGCAGTTACTCGAACAGGGGTGGAAACACCATATATTTT. Translating it yields CASSYSNRGGNTIYF.